The 22 T cell receptor beta chains in this list originate from one sample, sequenced in a study of blood T cell repertoires in COVID-19. The repertoire was sequenced with immunoSEQ multiplex PCR; TCRdb's copy has only in-frame clones and lacks some. The sample includes over 45,000 clones, about nine tenths of them seen just once. The sample consisted of peripheral blood. These receptors all stem from a man aged 50-60 years with active COVID-19.

The chain carries TRBV27 and TRBJ2-4; TRBD1 might be the D (6 bases). V dropped 1 base and J dropped 10 bases, with 11 bases sitting between them. The CDR3 covers 13 residues. Germline V gene lookup returns CDR1 MNHEY and CDR2 SMNVEV (reference sequence). This CDR3 reads CASSLLGGGIQYF. In nucleotides, the CDR3 is TGTGCCAGCAGTTTATTAGGGGGTGGGATTCAGTACTTC.

This chain joins TRBV6-5 and TRBJ1-5; D is unresolved. The germline V gene has CDR1 MNHEY and CDR2 SVGAGI. This CDR3 is 14 amino acids long. The V end lost 8 bases, the J end lost 1 base, and 12 bases lay between the germline ends. This chain's CDR3 is CASWRGLSNQPQHF. The CDR3 DNA sequence: TGTGCCAGCTGGCGGGGATTAAGCAATCAGCCCCAGCATTTT.

The V gene is TRBV3-1 (or the pseudogene TRBV3-2), the J gene TRBJ2-2; D perhaps matches TRBD2 (5 bases). This CDR3 contains 15 residues. The germline V and J ends were trimmed by 2 bases and 4 bases, with 11 bases remaining between them. Per the germline V gene, CDR1 is LGHDT and CDR2 is YNNKEL (reference sequence). As DNA, the CDR3 is TGTGCCAGCAGCCAATACAACGGGGTCACCGGGGAGCTGTTTTTT. Amino acid sequence: CASSQYNGVTGELFF.

This rearrangement joins TRBV7-9 to TRBJ1-2, with 7 bases fitting TRBD1. From germline, CDR1 is SEHNR and CDR2 FQNEAQ (reference sequence). V was pared by 5 bases and J by 8 bases, with 8 bases of the junction left unmatched. This CDR3 comprises 13 residues. CDR3 region: CASSHTGAEGYTF. DNA of the CDR3: TGTGCCAGCAGCCACACAGGGGCGGAAGGCTACACCTTC.

The chain is built from TRBV2 and TRBJ1-2; D not certain. Trimming stripped 4 bases from V and 0 bases from J, with 9 bases between. Germline V CDR1 and CDR2: SNHLY, FYNNEI. This CDR3 spans 14 amino acids. The CDR3 reads CASSVGGANYGYTF. Written as DNA, the CDR3 is TGTGCCAGCAGTGTTGGCGGAGCTAACTATGGCTACACCTTC.

The chain combines TRBV6-5 with TRBJ2-5; TRBD1 might be the D (5 bases). There are 16 residues in the CDR3. From germline, CDR1 is MNHEY and CDR2 SVGAGI. V was shortened by 2 bases and J by 2 bases, with 15 bases between the two germline ends. CDR3: CASSYGMTVSQETQYF. The DNA of the CDR3 is TGTGCCAGCAGTTACGGGATGACAGTTTCTCAAGAGACCCAGTACTTC.

The chain combines TRBV6-6 with TRBJ2-2; possibly TRBD1 for D (5 bases). The V gene's germline CDR1 is MNHNY and CDR2 SVGAGI (reference sequence). The CDR3 extends over 15 amino acids. The V end lost 5 bases, the J end lost 5 bases, and 15 bases lay between the germline ends. The CDR3 region is CASSNQGQGTGELFF. The DNA of the CDR3 is TGTGCCAGCAGTAACCAGGGCCAGGGTACCGGGGAGCTGTTTTTT.

This clone has just a few counts. This rearrangement joins TRBV5-6 to TRBJ1-2; D not resolved. CDR1 and CDR2 (germline): SGHDT, YYEEEE. The CDR3 length is 11 residues. V lost 2 bases and J lost 7, with 6 bases in between. DNA for the CDR3: TGTGCCAGCAGCTTAACAGCTGGCTACACCTTC. As protein: CASSLTAGYTF. Full variable domain (outside the CDR3, taken from reference TRBV5-6 and TRBJ1-2): DAGVTQSPTHLIKTRGQQVTLRCSPKSGHDTVSWYQQALGQGPQFIFQYYEEEERQRGNFPDRFSGHQFPNYSSELNVNALLLGDSALYLCASSLTAGYTFGSGTRLTVV.

The rearrangement links TRBV3-1 (or the pseudogene TRBV3-2) to TRBJ2-1; the D is unclear. V dropped 10 bases and J dropped 2 bases, with 15 bases sitting between them. This CDR3 is 14 amino acids long. CDR1 is LGHDT, CDR2 YNNKEL, per germline (reference sequence). The CDR3, as DNA: TGTGCCACCCCCTACGCCCCGGCCTACAATGAGCAGTTCTTC. Its protein is CATPYAPAYNEQFF.

The CDR3 DNA follows: TGTGCCAGCAGCCCTTGGGGAGGGACCTATGGCTACACCTTC. Residues: CASSPWGGTYGYTF. The chain employs TRBV9 and TRBJ1-2; D possibly corresponds to TRBD1 (5 bases). V lost 4 bases to trimming and J lost 4 bases, with 14 bases between them. The CDR3 loop spans 14 amino acids. From germline, CDR1 is SGDLS and CDR2 YYNGEE.

DNA of the CDR3: TGCGCCAGCAGCCAAGCCCCGACAGTGCGATATGGCTACACCTTC. This sequence encodes CASSQAPTVRYGYTF. The chain has TRBV4-1 and TRBJ1-2; D is possibly TRBD1 (5 bases). The length of the CDR3 is 15 residues. Trimming cost V 1 base and J 5 bases, with 14 bases left between them. Germline lookup yields CDR1 MGHRA and CDR2 YSYEKL.

This clone has a handful of counts. The rearrangement joins TRBV29-1 to TRBJ2-1; D is perhaps TRBD2 (6 bases). The CDR3 contains 14 residues. Per the germline V gene, CDR1 is SQVTM and CDR2 is ANQGSEA. The V end was cut by 2 bases, the J end by 3 bases, with 11 bases between. CDR3 in amino acids: CSVEPGRGYNEQFF. Written as DNA, the CDR3 is TGCAGCGTTGAACCCGGGAGAGGCTACAATGAGCAGTTCTTC.

The chain couples TRBV14 to TRBJ1-1, with TRBD1 matching 8 bases. J lost 7 bases, V lost 4 bases, and 5 bases had no gene match. CDR1 is SGHDN and CDR2 is FVKESK in the germline V gene. The CDR3 spans 13 residues. This CDR3 reads CASSRDRSGEAFF. Written as DNA, the CDR3 is TGTGCCAGCAGCCGGGACAGGTCTGGTGAAGCTTTCTTT.

V and J are TRBV7-2 and TRBJ1-1; tentative D call: TRBD1 (5 bases). Germline-derived CDR1 and CDR2 are SGHTA and FQGNSA. V lost 0 bases and J lost 6, with 14 bases in between. The CDR3 covers 15 residues. The CDR3: CASSLARSAGPEAFF. CDR3 in DNA: TGTGCCAGCAGCTTAGCACGGTCGGCGGGGCCTGAAGCTTTCTTT.

The rearrangement links TRBV7-8 to TRBJ1-2; 8 nucleotides align to TRBD1. J lost 3 bases, V lost 1 base, and 7 bases had no gene match. The CDR3 has 16 amino acids. Germline V gene data show CDR1 as SGHVS and CDR2 as FQNEAQ. The CDR3: CASSLGGTGLYYGYTF. As DNA, the CDR3 is TGTGCCAGCAGCTTAGGAGGGACAGGTCTTTACTATGGCTACACCTTC.

The gene calls are TRBV18 and TRBJ2-7; 7 nucleotides match TRBD1. Germline CDR1 is KGHSH and CDR2 is LQKENI. This CDR3 has 14 residues. Trimming removed 6 bases from V and 5 bases from J; junction bases left unmatched: 10. The CDR3 region has the DNA TGTGCCAGCTCGCAAACAAGGGGGCGCAACGAGCAGTACTTC. This sequence encodes CASSQTRGRNEQYF.

In nucleotides, the CDR3 is TGTGCCAGTAGTATGCGAGGGAACCAAGAGACCCAGTACTTC. Its protein product is CASSMRGNQETQYF. The rearrangement joins TRBV19 to TRBJ2-5; D perhaps matches TRBD2 (5 bases). CDR3 length: 14 amino acids. Germline V lookup: CDR1 LNHDA, CDR2 SQIVND (reference sequence). Trimming stripped 3 bases from V and 0 bases from J, with 8 bases between. Using reference TRBV19 and TRBJ2-5 for the parts outside the CDR3, the full variable domain is DGGITQSPKYLFRKEGQNVTLSCEQNLNHDAMYWYRQDPGQGLRLIYYSQIVNDFQKGDIAEGYSVSREKKESFPLTVTSAQKNPTAFYLCASSMRGNQETQYFGPGTRLLVL.

The rearrangement uses TRBV4-1 and TRBJ2-1; the match to TRBD1 covers 8 bases. CDR1 and CDR2 from the germline V gene are MGHRA and YSYEKL. Trimming removed 1 base from V and 6 bases from J; junction bases left unmatched: 11. The CDR3 totals 17 residues. In nucleotides, the CDR3 is TGCGCCAGCAGCCAAGGCGAACAGGGGGGCCCGGGCAATGAGCAGTTCTTC. It encodes CASSQGEQGGPGNEQFF.

The CDR3 coding sequence is TGCGCCAGCAGCTTGGCAAGTCAGTACTCCTACGAGCAGTACTTC. This gives the protein CASSLASQYSYEQYF. This chain links TRBV5-1 with TRBJ2-7, with D hard to call. With 0 bases removed from V and 0 bases from J, the gap between germline ends came to 10 bases. The CDR3 is 15 residues long. Germline CDR1 SGHRS, CDR2 YFSETQ.

The chain links TRBV6-1 to TRBJ1-5; TRBD1 matches 9 bases. The CDR3 is made up of 16 amino acids. The V segment lost 3 bases and the J segment 7 bases; nucleotides outside the gene matches: 10. Germline V gives CDR1 MNHNS, CDR2 SASEGT. The CDR3, as DNA: TGTGCCAGCAGTGACACAAACAGGGGGCGCCTACAGCCCCAGCATTTT. It encodes CASSDTNRGRLQPQHF.

The gene calls are TRBV19 and TRBJ1-5; weak D call: TRBD1 (5 bases). V shed 8 bases and J shed 6 bases, with 14 bases lying between them. The CDR3 runs 13 residues. Per germline, CDR1 LNHDA and CDR2 SQIVND (reference sequence). The CDR3 DNA follows: TGTGCCAGTCGGGGGGGGACGTCTCAGCCCCAGCATTTT. Translating gives CASRGGTSQPQHF.

The chain uses TRBV30 and TRBJ1-6, with D possibly TRBD1 on 6 matching bases. This CDR3 spans 14 amino acids. Trimming removed 0 bases at V and 6 bases at J, with 9 bases between. Per the germline V gene, CDR1 is GTSNPN and CDR2 is SVGIG (reference sequence). The CDR3 loop reads CAWSVRTVNSPLHF. The CDR3 DNA reads as TGTGCCTGGAGTGTACGGACAGTTAATTCACCCCTCCACTTT. Supplemented by reference TRBV30 and TRBJ1-6, the full variable domain reads SQTIHQWPATLVQPVGSPLSLECTVEGTSNPNLYWYRQAAGRGLQLLFYSVGIGQISSEVPQNLSASRPQDRQFILSSKKLLLSDSGFYLCAWSVRTVNSPLHFGNGTRLTVT.